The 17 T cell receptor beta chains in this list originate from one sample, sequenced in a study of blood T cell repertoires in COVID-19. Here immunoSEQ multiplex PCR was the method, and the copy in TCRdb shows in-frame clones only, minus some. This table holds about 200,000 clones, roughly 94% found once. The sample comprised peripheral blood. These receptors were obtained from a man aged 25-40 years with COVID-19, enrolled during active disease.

The CDR3 loop reads CASSQEGTGLSPLHF. CDR3 DNA: TGCGCCAGCAGCCAAGAAGGGACAGGGCTTTCACCCCTCCACTTT. This rearrangement joins TRBV4-1 to TRBJ1-6; TRBD1 matches 9 bases. The CDR3 consists of 15 residues. The V gene end was trimmed by 0 bases and the J gene end by 9 bases; junction bases not matched to a gene: 3. Germline CDR1 MGHRA, CDR2 YSYEKL.

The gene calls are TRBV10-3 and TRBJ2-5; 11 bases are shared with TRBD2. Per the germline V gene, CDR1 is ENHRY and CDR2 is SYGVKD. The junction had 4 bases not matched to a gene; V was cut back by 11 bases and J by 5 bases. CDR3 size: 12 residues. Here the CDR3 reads CAVAGGMETQYF. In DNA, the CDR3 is TGTGCCGTAGCGGGGGGGATGGAGACCCAGTACTTC.

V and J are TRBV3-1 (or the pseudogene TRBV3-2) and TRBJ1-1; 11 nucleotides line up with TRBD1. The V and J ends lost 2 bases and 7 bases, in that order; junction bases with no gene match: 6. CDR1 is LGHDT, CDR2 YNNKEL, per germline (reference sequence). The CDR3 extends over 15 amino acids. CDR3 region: CASSQYGQGAGEAFF. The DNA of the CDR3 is TGTGCCAGCAGCCAATATGGACAGGGGGCAGGTGAAGCTTTCTTT.

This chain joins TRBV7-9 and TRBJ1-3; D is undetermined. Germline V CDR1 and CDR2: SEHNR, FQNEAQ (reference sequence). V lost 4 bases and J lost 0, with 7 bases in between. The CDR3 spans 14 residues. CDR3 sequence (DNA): TGTGCCAGCAGCTCAACATACTCTGGAAACACCATATATTTT. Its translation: CASSSTYSGNTIYF.

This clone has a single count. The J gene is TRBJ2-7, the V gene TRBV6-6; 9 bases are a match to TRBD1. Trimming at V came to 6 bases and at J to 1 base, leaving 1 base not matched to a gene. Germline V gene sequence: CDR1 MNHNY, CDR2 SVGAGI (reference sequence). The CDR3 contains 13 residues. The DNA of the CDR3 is TGTGCCAGCAGGGGGACAGGGTCCTACGAGCAGTACTTC. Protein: CASRGTGSYEQYF.

The CDR3 DNA reads TGTGCCAGCAGCACTGGACAGGGGGATGGCTATGGCTACACCTTC. Its protein product is CASSTGQGDGYGYTF. The gene calls are TRBV5-4 and TRBJ1-2, with 10 bases matching TRBD1. The J segment lost 4 bases and the V segment lost 4 bases, leaving 7 bases of the junction unmatched. Per germline, CDR1 SGHNT and CDR2 YYREEE (reference sequence). The CDR3 is 15 amino acids.

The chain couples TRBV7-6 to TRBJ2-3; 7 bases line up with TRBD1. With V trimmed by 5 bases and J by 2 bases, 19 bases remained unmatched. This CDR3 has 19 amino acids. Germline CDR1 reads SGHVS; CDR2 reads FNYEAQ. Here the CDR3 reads CASSQDLGPQGDFTDTQYF. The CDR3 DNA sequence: TGTGCCAGCAGCCAAGACTTAGGACCCCAGGGGGATTTCACAGATACGCAGTATTTT.

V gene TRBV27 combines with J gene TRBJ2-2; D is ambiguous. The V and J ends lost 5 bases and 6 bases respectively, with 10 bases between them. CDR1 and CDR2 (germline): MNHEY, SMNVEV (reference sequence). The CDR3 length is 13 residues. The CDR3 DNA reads TGTGCCAGCAGTCCCCGGTATGCCGGGGAGCTGTTTTTT. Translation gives CASSPRYAGELFF.

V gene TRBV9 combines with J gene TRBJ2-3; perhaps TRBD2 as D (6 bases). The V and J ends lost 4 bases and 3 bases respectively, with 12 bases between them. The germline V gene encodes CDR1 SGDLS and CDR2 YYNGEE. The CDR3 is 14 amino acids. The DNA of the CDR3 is TGTGCCAGCAGCCCCCGCGGGGATACAGATACGCAGTATTTT. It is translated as CASSPRGDTDTQYF.

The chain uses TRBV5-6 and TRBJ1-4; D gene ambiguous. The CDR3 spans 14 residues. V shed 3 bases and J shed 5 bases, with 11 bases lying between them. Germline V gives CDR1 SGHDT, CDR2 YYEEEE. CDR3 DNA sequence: TGTGCCAGCAGCTACGGTCGGTCAAATGAAAAACTGTTTTTT. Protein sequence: CASSYGRSNEKLFF.

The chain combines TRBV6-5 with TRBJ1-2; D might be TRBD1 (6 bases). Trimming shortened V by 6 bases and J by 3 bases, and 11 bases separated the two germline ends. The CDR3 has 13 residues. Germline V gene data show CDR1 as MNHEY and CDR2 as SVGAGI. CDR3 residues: CASSTGSDYGYTF. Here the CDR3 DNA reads TGTGCCAGCAGCACAGGGTCTGACTATGGCTACACCTTC.

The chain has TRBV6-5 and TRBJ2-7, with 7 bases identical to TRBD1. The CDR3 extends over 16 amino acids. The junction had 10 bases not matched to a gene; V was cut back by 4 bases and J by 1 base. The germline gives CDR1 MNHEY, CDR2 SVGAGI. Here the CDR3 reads CASSLTPGQTSYEQYF. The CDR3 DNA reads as TGTGCCAGCAGTTTAACGCCGGGACAGACATCCTACGAGCAGTACTTC.

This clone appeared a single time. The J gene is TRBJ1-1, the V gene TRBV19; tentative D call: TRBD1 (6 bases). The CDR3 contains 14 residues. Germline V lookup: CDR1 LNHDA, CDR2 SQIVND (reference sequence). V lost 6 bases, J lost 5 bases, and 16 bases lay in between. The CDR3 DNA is TGTGCCAGTAGGCTACAGGGTGCGAGGACTGAAGCTTTCTTT. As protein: CASRLQGARTEAFF.

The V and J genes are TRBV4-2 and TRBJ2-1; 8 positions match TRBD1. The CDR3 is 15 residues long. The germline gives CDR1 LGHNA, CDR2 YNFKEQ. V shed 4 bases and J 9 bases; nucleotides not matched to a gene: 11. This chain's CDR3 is CASSPSRDRSGEQFF. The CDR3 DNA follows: TGTGCCAGCAGCCCGTCCCGGGACAGGAGCGGTGAGCAGTTCTTC.

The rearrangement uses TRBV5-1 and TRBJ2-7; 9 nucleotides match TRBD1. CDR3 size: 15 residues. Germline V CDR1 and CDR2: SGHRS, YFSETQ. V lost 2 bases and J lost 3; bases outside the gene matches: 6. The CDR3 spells CASSFQTGGIYEQYF. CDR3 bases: TGCGCCAGCAGCTTCCAGACAGGGGGTATCTACGAGCAGTACTTC.

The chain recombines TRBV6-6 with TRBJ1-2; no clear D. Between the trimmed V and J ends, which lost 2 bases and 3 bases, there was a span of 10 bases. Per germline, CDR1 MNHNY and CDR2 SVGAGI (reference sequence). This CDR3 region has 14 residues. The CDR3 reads CASSYGGKYYGYTF. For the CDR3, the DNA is TGTGCCAGCAGTTACGGCGGGAAGTACTATGGCTACACCTTC.

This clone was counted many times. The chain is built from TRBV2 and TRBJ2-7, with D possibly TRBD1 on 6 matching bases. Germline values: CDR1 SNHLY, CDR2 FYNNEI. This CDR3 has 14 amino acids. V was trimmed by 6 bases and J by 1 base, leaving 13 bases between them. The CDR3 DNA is TGTGCCAGCAGGAAGGACAGATTATCCTACGAGCAGTACTTC. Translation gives CASRKDRLSYEQYF.